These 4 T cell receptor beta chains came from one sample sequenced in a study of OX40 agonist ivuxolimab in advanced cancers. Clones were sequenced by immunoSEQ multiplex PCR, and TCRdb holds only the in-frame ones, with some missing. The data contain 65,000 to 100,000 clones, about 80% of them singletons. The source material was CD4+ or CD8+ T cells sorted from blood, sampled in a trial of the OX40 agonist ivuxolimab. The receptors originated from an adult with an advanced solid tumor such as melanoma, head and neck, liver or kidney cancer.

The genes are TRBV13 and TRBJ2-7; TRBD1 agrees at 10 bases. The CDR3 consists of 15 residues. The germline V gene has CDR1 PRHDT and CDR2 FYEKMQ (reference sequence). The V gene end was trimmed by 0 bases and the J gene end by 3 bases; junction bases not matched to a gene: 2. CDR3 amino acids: CASSLGTGGGYEQYF. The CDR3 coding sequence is TGTGCCAGCAGCTTAGGGACAGGGGGCGGCTACGAGCAGTACTTC.

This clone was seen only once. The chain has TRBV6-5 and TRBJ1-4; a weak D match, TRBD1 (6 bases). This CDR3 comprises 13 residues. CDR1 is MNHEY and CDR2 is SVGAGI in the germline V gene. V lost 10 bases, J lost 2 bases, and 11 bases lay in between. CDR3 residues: CATAGQTNEKLFF. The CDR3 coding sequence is TGTGCCACGGCCGGACAGACTAATGAAAAACTGTTTTTT.

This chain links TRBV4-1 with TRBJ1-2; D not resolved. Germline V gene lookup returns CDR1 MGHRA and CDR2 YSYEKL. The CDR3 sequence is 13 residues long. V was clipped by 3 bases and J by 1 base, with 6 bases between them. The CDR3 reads CASSQGINYGYTF. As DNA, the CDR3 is TGCGCCAGCAGCCAGGGGATTAACTATGGCTACACCTTC.

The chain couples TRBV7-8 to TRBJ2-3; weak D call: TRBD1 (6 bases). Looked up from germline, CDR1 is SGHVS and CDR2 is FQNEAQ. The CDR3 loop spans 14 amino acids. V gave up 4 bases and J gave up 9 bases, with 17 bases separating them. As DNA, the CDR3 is TGTGCCAGCAGCTCCTCGGACAGTTACAGAACGCAGTATTTT. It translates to CASSSSDSYRTQYF.